The 30 T cell receptor beta chains below come from one sample, sequenced in a study of vaccination and CD4 T cells after COVID-19. No antigen is known for these receptors. Treatment here: roughly 10-day PBMC culture with coronavirus spike peptide pools or control peptides (ViraFEST assay). With the Oncomine TCR Beta short-read assay, DNA from cultured CD4+ T cells was sequenced. MiXCR, run by TCRdb on the PCR reads, gives a single entry per CDR3 protein. The sample records around 20,000 distinct CDR3 sequences, around 43% being singletons. The sample consisted of CD4+ T cells from blood, cultured in vitro. The receptors derive from a human donor who had recovered from COVID-19.

This sequence joins TRBV18 and TRBJ2-7, with D unresolved. The CDR3 is 11 amino acids. CDR1 KGHSH and CDR2 LQKENI come from the germline V gene. The V gene lost 3 bases and the J gene lost 6 bases, with 6 bases spanning the gap. CDR3 bases: TGTGCCAGCTCACCGGCCGGCGAGCAGTACTTC. Protein sequence: CASSPAGEQYF.

The chain uses TRBV24-1 and TRBJ2-7; no firm D call. Between the trimmed V and J ends, which lost 4 bases and 0 bases, there was a span of 9 bases. The CDR3 is made up of 14 amino acids. Looked up from germline, CDR1 is KGHDR and CDR2 is SFDVKD. In DNA, the CDR3 is TGTGCCACCAGTGACCCACGGAGCTCCTACGAGCAGTACTTC. Protein: CATSDPRSSYEQYF.

The chain couples TRBV10-3 to TRBJ2-7; 13 nucleotides line up with TRBD2. This CDR3 contains 16 residues. Germline CDR1 and CDR2: ENHRY and SYGVKD. J was trimmed by 4 bases and V by 6 bases; bases with no gene match: 9. CDR3 DNA: TGTGCCATCAGGCCGTCCCGGACTAGCGGGGGATACGAGCAGTACTTC. It yields the protein CAIRPSRTSGGYEQYF.

There are a few counts of this clonotype. The chain employs TRBV6-1 and TRBJ2-2; the D is unclear. This CDR3 has 14 residues. CDR1 and CDR2 from the germline V gene are MNHNS and SASEGT. Trimming took off 2 bases at V and 1 base at J, with 5 bases between the two ends. The CDR3 here is CASSEHWNTGELFF. The CDR3 DNA sequence: TGTGCCAGCAGTGAACACTGGAACACCGGGGAGCTGTTTTTT.

This clonotype was seen more than once but under ten times. The V gene is TRBV7-6, the J gene TRBJ1-1; a weak D match, TRBD1 (5 bases). This CDR3 region has 13 residues. V dropped 2 bases and J dropped 1 base, with 5 bases sitting between them. Germline CDR1 reads SGHVS; CDR2 reads FNYEAQ. The CDR3 reads CASSLQGNTEAFF. CDR3 DNA sequence: TGTGCCAGCAGCTTACAGGGGAACACTGAAGCTTTCTTT.

The rearrangement links TRBV7-2 to TRBJ2-7, with D uncertain. V dropped 5 bases and J dropped 4 bases, with 24 bases sitting between them. Germline CDR1 reads SGHTA; CDR2 reads FQGNSA. This CDR3 has 17 residues. CDR3 region: CASSHRTGIWASYEQYF. Here the CDR3 DNA reads TGTGCCAGCAGCCACCGGACGGGCATATGGGCGAGTTACGAGCAGTACTTC. Full variable domain (outside the CDR3, taken from reference TRBV7-2 and TRBJ2-7): GAGVSQSPSNKVTEKGKDVELRCDPISGHTALYWYRQSLGQGLEFLIYFQGNSAPDKSGLPSDRFSAERTGGSVSTLTIQRTQQEDSAVYLCASSHRTGIWASYEQYFGPGTRLTVT.

This clonotype appeared a few times. The chain joins TRBV6-5 to TRBJ1-5; tentatively, D is TRBD1 (5 bases). Trimming stripped 2 bases from V and 6 bases from J, with 11 bases between. The CDR3 sequence is 14 residues long. Germline values: CDR1 MNHEY, CDR2 SVGAGI. The CDR3 protein is CASSYGRDGQPQHF. In nucleotides, the CDR3 is TGTGCCAGCAGTTACGGGAGGGACGGTCAGCCCCAGCATTTT.

J is TRBJ2-5 and V is TRBV12-3 or TRBV12-4; 9 bases are shared with TRBD1. J was trimmed by 2 bases and V by 5 bases; bases with no gene match: 6. CDR3 size: 15 residues. The CDR3 nucleotides read TGTGCCAGCAGTGCACAGGGGGCACTACAAGAGACCCAGTACTTC. This gives the protein CASSAQGALQETQYF.

This clonotype turned up a few times. This chain connects TRBV6-1 to TRBJ1-1; a weak D match, TRBD1 (5 bases). This CDR3 is built from 13 residues. CDR1 and CDR2 from the germline V gene are MNHNS and SASEGT. V shed 9 bases and J shed 0 bases, with 11 bases lying between them. The CDR3 DNA reads TGTGCCAGTAGACAGCTCATGAACACTGAAGCTTTCTTT. It codes for CASRQLMNTEAFF.

The rearrangement joins TRBV24-1 to TRBJ2-7, with D unclear. Between the trimmed V and J ends, which lost 0 bases and 5 bases, there was a span of 7 bases. The CDR3 sequence is 13 residues long. Germline CDR1 and CDR2: KGHDR and SFDVKD. Written as DNA, the CDR3 is TGTGCCACCAGTGATTTGCCAATACACGAGCAGTACTTC. Protein: CATSDLPIHEQYF.

J is TRBJ1-1 and V is TRBV27, with unresolved D. The CDR3 length is 13 residues. Per the germline V gene, CDR1 is MNHEY and CDR2 is SMNVEV (reference sequence). V lost 5 bases, J lost 1 base, and 8 bases lay in between. The CDR3 DNA is TGTGCCAGCAGTCGAAACTGGAACACTGAAGCTTTCTTT. The encoded protein is CASSRNWNTEAFF.

This clonotype was detected only a few times. The chain employs TRBV6-5 and TRBJ1-2; 9 bases match TRBD1. Germline trimming cut 2 bases from V and 1 base from J; bases unmatched to any gene: 8. The CDR3 totals 17 residues. From germline, CDR1 is MNHEY and CDR2 SVGAGI. The CDR3 here is CASSYLTGGQGNYGYTF. CDR3 nucleotides: TGTGCCAGCAGTTACCTGACCGGGGGACAGGGTAACTATGGCTACACCTTC.

In this sample, this clonotype turned up once. This CDR3 is CSAQQSGGHNQPQHF. The CDR3 bases are TGCAGCGCACAACAAAGTGGGGGACACAATCAGCCCCAGCATTTT. The J gene is TRBJ1-5, the V gene TRBV29-1; a weak D match, TRBD1 (6 bases). Trimming cost V 7 bases and J 3 bases, with 19 bases left between them. CDR1 and CDR2 (germline): SQVTM, ANQGSEA. The CDR3 runs to 15 residues.

The chain links TRBV27 to TRBJ1-6, with no clear D. V lost 6 bases, J lost 2 bases, and 8 bases lay in between. Germline V lookup: CDR1 MNHEY, CDR2 SMNVEV (reference sequence). The CDR3 runs to 14 residues. DNA for the CDR3: TGTGCCAGCAGCTACCAACCCTATAATTCACCCCTCCACTTT. Translating it yields CASSYQPYNSPLHF.

This clonotype was picked up a small number of times. V is TRBV28 and J is TRBJ1-6; no clear D gene. Germline CDR1 and CDR2: MDHEN and SYDVKM. The V end was cut by 2 bases, the J end by 10 bases, with 6 bases between. The CDR3 totals 12 residues. The CDR3 sequence is CASSLLASPLHF. The CDR3 DNA is TGTGCCAGCAGTTTACTGGCCTCACCCCTCCACTTT.

The chain recombines TRBV10-3 with TRBJ2-5, with 7 bases identical to TRBD1. Trimming took 3 bases from V and 1 from J; bases not matched to a gene: 8. CDR1 ENHRY and CDR2 SYGVKD come from the germline V gene. CDR3 length equals 16 residues. The CDR3 loop reads CAISDLLTGLQETQYF. In DNA form, the CDR3 reads TGTGCCATCAGTGATCTGTTGACAGGGCTCCAAGAGACCCAGTACTTC.

The V call is TRBV20-1, the J call TRBJ1-5; D is possibly TRBD1 (6 bases). The V end was cut by 3 bases, the J end by 0 bases, with 15 bases between. Germline values: CDR1 DFQATT, CDR2 SNEGSKA (reference sequence). The CDR3 contains 16 residues. CDR3 sequence: CSARKQGTSSNQPQHF. The DNA of the CDR3 is TGCAGTGCTAGGAAGCAGGGGACATCTAGCAATCAGCCCCAGCATTTT.

The chain has TRBV7-2 and TRBJ1-3; D remains unclear. V was trimmed by 1 base and J by 5 bases, leaving 3 bases between them. CDR1 SGHTA and CDR2 FQGNSA come from the germline V gene. This CDR3 region has 12 residues. CDR3 protein: CASSLGRNTIYF. CDR3 DNA: TGTGCCAGCAGCTTAGGCCGAAACACCATATATTTT.

This clonotype was seen a handful of times. This chain connects TRBV28 to TRBJ2-7; D uncertain. V lost 7 bases to trimming and J lost 3 bases, with 13 bases between them. The germline V gene has CDR1 MDHEN and CDR2 SYDVKM. The CDR3 contains 13 residues. The CDR3 reads CASTSARYYEQYF. For the CDR3, the DNA is TGTGCCAGCACTTCGGCCCGTTACTACGAGCAGTACTTC.

This clonotype was counted only a few times. The chain carries TRBV6-1 and TRBJ1-2; the D is unclear. The V and J ends lost 6 bases and 2 bases respectively, with 16 bases between them. This CDR3 region has 15 residues. Germline CDR1 MNHNS, CDR2 SASEGT. CDR3 DNA: TGTGCCAGCAGCCGCCCTAACGCCCGCAACTATGGCTACACCTTC. It specifies CASSRPNARNYGYTF.

This clonotype was seen more than once but under ten times. The chain combines TRBV6-1 with TRBJ1-5; possible D gene TRBD1, 5 bases. CDR1 MNHNS and CDR2 SASEGT come from the germline V gene. V gave up 6 bases and J gave up 0 bases, with 6 bases separating them. This CDR3 comprises 13 residues. This chain's CDR3 is CASRGHSNQPQHF. DNA of the CDR3: TGTGCCAGCAGGGGGCATAGCAATCAGCCCCAGCATTTT.

The chain has TRBV10-2 and TRBJ1-2; D call uncertain. V lost 3 bases and J lost 5, with 13 bases in between. The CDR3 covers 14 residues. The V gene's germline CDR1 is WSHSY and CDR2 SAAADI. Here the CDR3 DNA reads TGCGCCAGCAGTGATAGATACAGTTCGTATGGCTACACCTTC. Its translation: CASSDRYSSYGYTF.

This clonotype was detected only a few times. This sequence joins TRBV6-1 and TRBJ2-5, with 7 bases identical to TRBD2. Germline V CDR1 and CDR2: MNHNS, SASEGT. Unmatched junction bases numbered 9, after V lost 5 bases and J lost 3 bases. The length of the CDR3 is 15 residues. The CDR3 reads CASSPYAAGKETQYF. In DNA, the CDR3 is TGTGCCAGCAGTCCCTATGCAGCGGGGAAAGAGACCCAGTACTTC.

This clonotype was seen a handful of times. The chain is built from TRBV7-2 and TRBJ2-5; TRBD2 matches at 12 bases. The CDR3 consists of 15 residues. V trimming: 2 bases; J trimming: 6 bases; junction bases outside the gene matches: 4. Germline V gene data show CDR1 as SGHTA and CDR2 as FQGNSA. The CDR3 bases are TGTGCCAGCAGCTTAACTAGCGGGGGGCCCAAGACCCAGTACTTC. This codes for CASSLTSGGPKTQYF.

V is TRBV12-3 or TRBV12-4 and J is TRBJ1-2; 8 bases are a match to TRBD1. V shed 6 bases, J shed 4 bases, and the junction held 4 bases outside the gene matches. This CDR3 has 13 residues. The CDR3 DNA reads as TGTGCCAGCAGGATTGACAGGGGCTATGGCTACACCTTC. It translates to CASRIDRGYGYTF.

The CDR3 nucleotides read TGCGCCAGCAGCTTGAGCGGGGTCACAGATACGCAGTATTTT. It encodes CASSLSGVTDTQYF. This chain joins TRBV5-1 and TRBJ2-3; TRBD2 agrees at 7 bases. The CDR3 sequence is 14 residues long. Germline V gene sequence: CDR1 SGHRS, CDR2 YFSETQ. V dropped 1 base and J dropped 2; count of bases not matched to a gene: 1.

The chain carries TRBV7-9 and TRBJ2-7; no clear D. Germline V gene sequence: CDR1 SEHNR, CDR2 FQNEAQ (reference sequence). This CDR3 is 11 amino acids long. Trimming stripped 5 bases from V and 6 bases from J, with 8 bases between. The CDR3 loop reads CASSPRVEQYF. The CDR3 DNA reads TGTGCCAGCAGCCCTCGGGTCGAGCAGTACTTC.

The table lists this clonotype with a few counts. This rearrangement joins TRBV7-2 to TRBJ1-4; D possibly corresponds to TRBD1 (6 bases). CDR3 size: 14 residues. Per germline, CDR1 SGHTA and CDR2 FQGNSA. V lost 5 bases and J 7 bases, leaving 14 bases between the germline ends. CDR3: CASSPQGQPEKLFF. CDR3 nucleotide sequence: TGTGCCAGCAGCCCCCAGGGGCAGCCTGAAAAACTGTTTTTT.

This clonotype showed up just a few times. The J gene is TRBJ2-7, the V gene TRBV11-2; 7 nucleotides agree with TRBD1. V dropped 4 bases and J dropped 3; count of bases not matched to a gene: 6. Germline V gene data show CDR1 as SGHAT and CDR2 as FQNNGV. The CDR3 extends over 14 amino acids. In nucleotides, the CDR3 is TGTGCCAGCAGCTCGAACAGGGGTGTCTACGAGCAGTACTTC. Protein: CASSSNRGVYEQYF.

This chain connects TRBV20-1 to TRBJ2-7, with TRBD1 matching 9 bases. After removal of 3 bases from V and 0 bases from J, the junction contained 3 bases not matched to a gene. Germline V CDR1 and CDR2: DFQATT, SNEGSKA (reference sequence). This CDR3 contains 14 residues. The CDR3 protein is CSASPTGGSYEQYF. Written as DNA, the CDR3 is TGCAGTGCTAGCCCGACAGGGGGCTCCTACGAGCAGTACTTC.